The 2 T cell receptor beta chains below come from one sample, sequenced in a study of blood T cell repertoires in COVID-19 (dated by TCRdb to 2020 to 2022). The protocol used for the library was the immunoSEQ multiplex PCR assay. What TCRdb holds here is the immuneACCESS table cut down to in-frame rearrangements. Part of the clones is not present; checked against another copy, under half of the missing clones reflect an unresolved V gene, and the others are unexplained. The sample has over 50,000 clones on record, 85% of them singletons. The ten most abundant clones make up 5% to 5.5% of the sample. Material: peripheral blood. These receptors originate from an older man with acute or convalescent COVID-19.

This sequence joins TRBV7-9 and TRBJ1-1, with a possible D match to TRBD1 (6 bases). CDR3 length: 13 residues. Germline CDR1 reads SEHNR; CDR2 reads FQNEAQ (reference sequence). V lost 2 bases and J 4 bases, leaving 8 bases between the germline ends. The CDR3 nucleotides are TGTGCCAGCAGCTTACCCAGGGGCACTGAAGCTTTCTTT. This gives the protein CASSLPRGTEAFF.

The chain links TRBV15 to TRBJ1-2, with 11 bases lining up with TRBD1. Germline lookup yields CDR1 LNHNV and CDR2 YYDKDF (reference sequence). After removal of 5 bases from V and 2 bases from J, the junction contained 1 base not matched to a gene. There are 14 residues in the CDR3. CDR3 sequence (DNA): TGTGCCACCAGCCGGGACAGGGGGAACTATGGCTACACCTTC. It translates to CATSRDRGNYGYTF.